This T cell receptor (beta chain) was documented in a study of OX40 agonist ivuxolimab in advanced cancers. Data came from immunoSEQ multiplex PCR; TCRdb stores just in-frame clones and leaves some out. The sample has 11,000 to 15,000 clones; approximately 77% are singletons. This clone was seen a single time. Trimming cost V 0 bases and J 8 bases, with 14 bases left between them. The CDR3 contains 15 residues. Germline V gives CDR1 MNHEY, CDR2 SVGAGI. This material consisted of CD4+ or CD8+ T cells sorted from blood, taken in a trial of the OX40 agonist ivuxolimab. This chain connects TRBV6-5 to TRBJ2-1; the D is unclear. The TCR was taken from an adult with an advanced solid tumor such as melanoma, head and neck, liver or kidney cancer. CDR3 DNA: TGTGCCAGCAGTTACTCGAAACCGAGTTTGGATGAGCAGTTCTTC. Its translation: CASSYSKPSLDEQFF.